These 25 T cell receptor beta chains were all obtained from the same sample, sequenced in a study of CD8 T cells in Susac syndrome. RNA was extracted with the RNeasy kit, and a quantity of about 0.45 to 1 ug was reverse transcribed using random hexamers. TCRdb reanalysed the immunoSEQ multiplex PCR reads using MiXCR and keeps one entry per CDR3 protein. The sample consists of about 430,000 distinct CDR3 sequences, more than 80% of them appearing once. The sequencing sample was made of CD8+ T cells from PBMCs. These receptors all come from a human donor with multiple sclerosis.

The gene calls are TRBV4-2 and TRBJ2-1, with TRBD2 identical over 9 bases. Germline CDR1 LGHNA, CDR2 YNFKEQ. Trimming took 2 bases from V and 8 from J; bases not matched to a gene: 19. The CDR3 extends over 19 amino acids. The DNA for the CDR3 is TGTGCCAGCAGCCAACGCCCCAGGGACGAGGCGGGAGGGCCGGATGAGCAGTTCTTC. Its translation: CASSQRPRDEAGGPDEQFF.

CDR3 DNA sequence: TGTGCCAGCAGGCCTGCGAACACTGAAGCTTTCTTT. Its protein product is CASRPANTEAFF. V and J are TRBV7-9 and TRBJ1-1; D is uncertain. With 6 bases removed from V and 1 base from J, the gap between germline ends came to 6 bases. Germline CDR1 SEHNR, CDR2 FQNEAQ (reference sequence). There are 12 residues in the CDR3.

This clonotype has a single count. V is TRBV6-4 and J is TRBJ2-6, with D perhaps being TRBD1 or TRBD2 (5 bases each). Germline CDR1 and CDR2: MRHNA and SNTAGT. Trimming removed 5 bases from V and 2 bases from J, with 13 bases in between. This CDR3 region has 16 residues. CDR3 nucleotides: TGTGCCAGCAGTCGGGACGGGCCTCCTGGGGCCAACGTCCTGACTTTC. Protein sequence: CASSRDGPPGANVLTF.

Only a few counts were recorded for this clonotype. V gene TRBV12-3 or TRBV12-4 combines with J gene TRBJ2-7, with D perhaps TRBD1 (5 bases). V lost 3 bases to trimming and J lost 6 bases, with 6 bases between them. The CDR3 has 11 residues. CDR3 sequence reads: CASSFTGEQYF. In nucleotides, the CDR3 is TGTGCCAGCAGTTTTACAGGCGAGCAGTACTTC.

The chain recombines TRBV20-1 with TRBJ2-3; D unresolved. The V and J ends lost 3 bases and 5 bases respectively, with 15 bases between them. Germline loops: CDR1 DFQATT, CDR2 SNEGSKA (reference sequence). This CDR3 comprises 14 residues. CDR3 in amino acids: CSARSRVVVDTQYF. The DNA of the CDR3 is TGCAGTGCTAGGTCCCGGGTCGTAGTAGATACGCAGTATTTT.

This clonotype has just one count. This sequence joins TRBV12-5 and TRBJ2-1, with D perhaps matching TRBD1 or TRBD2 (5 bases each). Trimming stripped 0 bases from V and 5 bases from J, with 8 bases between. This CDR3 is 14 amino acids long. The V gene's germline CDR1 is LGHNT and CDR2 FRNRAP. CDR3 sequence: CASGLVPGHNEQFF. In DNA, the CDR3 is TGTGCTAGTGGTTTGGTTCCGGGACACAATGAGCAGTTCTTC.

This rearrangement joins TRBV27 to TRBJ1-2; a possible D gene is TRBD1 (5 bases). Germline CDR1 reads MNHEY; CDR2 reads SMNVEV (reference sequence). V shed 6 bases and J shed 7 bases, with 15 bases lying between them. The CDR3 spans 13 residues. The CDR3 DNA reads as TGTGCCAGCAGCCGGGCCAGGGACGGTGGCTACACCTTC. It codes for CASSRARDGGYTF.

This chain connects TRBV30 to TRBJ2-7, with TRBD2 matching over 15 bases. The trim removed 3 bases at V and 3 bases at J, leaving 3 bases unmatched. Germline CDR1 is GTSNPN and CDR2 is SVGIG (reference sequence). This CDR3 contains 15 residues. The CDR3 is CAWSEGLAGGYEQYF. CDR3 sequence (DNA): TGTGCCTGGAGCGAGGGACTAGCGGGAGGCTACGAGCAGTACTTC.

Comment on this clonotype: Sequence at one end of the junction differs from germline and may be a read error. The CDR3 here is CASSQDNFNQKTQYF. The CDR3 DNA is TGCGCCAGCAGCCAAGATAACTTCAACCAAAAGACCCAGTACTTC. V usage is TRBV4-1 and J usage is TRBJ2-5, with unresolved D. The CDR3 has 15 amino acids. Germline CDR1 is MGHRA and CDR2 is YSYEKL.

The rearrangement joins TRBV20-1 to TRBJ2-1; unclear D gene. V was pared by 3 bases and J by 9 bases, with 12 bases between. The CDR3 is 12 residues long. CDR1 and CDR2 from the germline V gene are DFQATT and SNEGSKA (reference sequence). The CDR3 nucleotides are TGCAGTGCTAGGGACCGAAGCATTGAGCAGTTCTTC. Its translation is CSARDRSIEQFF.

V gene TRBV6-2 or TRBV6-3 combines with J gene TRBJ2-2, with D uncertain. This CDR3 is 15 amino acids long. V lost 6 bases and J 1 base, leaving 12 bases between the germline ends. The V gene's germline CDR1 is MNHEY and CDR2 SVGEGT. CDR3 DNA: TGTGCCAGCAGACCAAGGACGGGGAACACCGGGGAGCTGTTTTTT. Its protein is CASRPRTGNTGELFF.

CDR3: CSVSDDLYEQFF. CDR3 nucleotide sequence: TGCAGTGTGTCCGATGACCTATATGAGCAGTTCTTC. J is TRBJ2-1 and V is TRBV20-1; unclear D gene. The CDR3 spans 12 residues. Germline V gene sequence: CDR1 DFQATT, CDR2 SNEGSKA (reference sequence). V dropped 7 bases and J dropped 8 bases, with 15 bases sitting between them.

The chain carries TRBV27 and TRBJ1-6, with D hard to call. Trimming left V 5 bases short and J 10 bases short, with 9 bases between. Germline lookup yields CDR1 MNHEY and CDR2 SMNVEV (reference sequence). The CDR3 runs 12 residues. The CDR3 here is CASSPSRSPLHF. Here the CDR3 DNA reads TGTGCCAGCAGTCCCTCCCGGTCACCCCTCCACTTT.

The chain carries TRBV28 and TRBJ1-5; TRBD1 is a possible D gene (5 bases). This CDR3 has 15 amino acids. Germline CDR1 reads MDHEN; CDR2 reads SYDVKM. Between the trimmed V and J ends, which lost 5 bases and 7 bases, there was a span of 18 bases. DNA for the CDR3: TGTGCCAGCAGTCCGGTATATTGGGGCGAGCAGCCCCAGCATTTT. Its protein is CASSPVYWGEQPQHF.

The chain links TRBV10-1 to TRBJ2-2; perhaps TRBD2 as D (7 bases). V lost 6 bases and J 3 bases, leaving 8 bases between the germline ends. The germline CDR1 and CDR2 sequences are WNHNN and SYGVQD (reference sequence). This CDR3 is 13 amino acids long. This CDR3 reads CASRGGDTGELFF. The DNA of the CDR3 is TGCGCCAGCAGAGGGGGGGACACCGGGGAGCTGTTTTTT.

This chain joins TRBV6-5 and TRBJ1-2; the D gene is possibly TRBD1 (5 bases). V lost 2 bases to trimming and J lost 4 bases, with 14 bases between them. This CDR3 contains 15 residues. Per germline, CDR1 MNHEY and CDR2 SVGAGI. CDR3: CASSYTSGTTYGYTF. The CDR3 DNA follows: TGTGCCAGCAGTTACACCTCCGGGACTACCTATGGCTACACCTTC.

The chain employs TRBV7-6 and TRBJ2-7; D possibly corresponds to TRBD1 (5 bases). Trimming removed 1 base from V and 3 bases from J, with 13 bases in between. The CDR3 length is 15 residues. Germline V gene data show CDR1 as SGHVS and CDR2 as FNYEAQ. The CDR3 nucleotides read TGTGCCAGCAGCTTAGGCCAGGGTGAAGTCTACGAGCAGTACTTC. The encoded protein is CASSLGQGEVYEQYF.

Here the CDR3 reads CASSPWGREGTEAFF. CDR3 bases: TGTGCCAGCAGCCCATGGGGCAGGGAGGGCACTGAAGCTTTCTTT. The V gene is TRBV11-2, the J gene TRBJ1-1, with D perhaps matching TRBD1 (5 bases). CDR1 and CDR2 from the germline V gene are SGHAT and FQNNGV. The CDR3 has 15 amino acids. The V end was cut by 5 bases, the J end by 4 bases, with 17 bases between.

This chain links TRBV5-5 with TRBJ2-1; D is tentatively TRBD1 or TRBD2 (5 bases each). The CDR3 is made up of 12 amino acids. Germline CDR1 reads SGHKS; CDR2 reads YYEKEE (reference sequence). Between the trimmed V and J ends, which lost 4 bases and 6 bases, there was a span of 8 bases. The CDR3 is CASSGTLNEQFF. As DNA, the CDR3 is TGTGCCAGCAGCGGGACCCTCAATGAGCAGTTCTTC.

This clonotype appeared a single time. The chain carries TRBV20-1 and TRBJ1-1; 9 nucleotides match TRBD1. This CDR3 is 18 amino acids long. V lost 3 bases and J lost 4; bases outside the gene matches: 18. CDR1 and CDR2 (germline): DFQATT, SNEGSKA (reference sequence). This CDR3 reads CSARQTGGADRWCTEAFF. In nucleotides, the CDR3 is TGCAGTGCTAGGCAAACAGGGGGCGCCGATCGATGGTGCACTGAAGCTTTCTTT.

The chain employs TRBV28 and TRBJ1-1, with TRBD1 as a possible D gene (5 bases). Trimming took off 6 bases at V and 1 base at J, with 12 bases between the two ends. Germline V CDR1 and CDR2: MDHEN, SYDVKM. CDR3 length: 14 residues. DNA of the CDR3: TGTGCCAGCAGGGTCGGAGGGGAGAACACTGAAGCTTTCTTT. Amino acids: CASRVGGENTEAFF. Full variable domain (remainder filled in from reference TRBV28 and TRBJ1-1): DVKVTQSSRYLVKRTGEKVFLECVQDMDHENMFWYRQDPGLGLRLIYFSYDVKMKEKGDIPEGYSVSREKKERFSLILESASTNQTSMYLCASRVGGENTEAFFGQGTRLTVV.

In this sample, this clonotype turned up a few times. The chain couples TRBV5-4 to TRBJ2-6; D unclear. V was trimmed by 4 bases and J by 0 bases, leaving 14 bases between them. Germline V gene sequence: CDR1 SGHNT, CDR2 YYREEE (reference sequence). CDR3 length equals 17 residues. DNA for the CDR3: TGTGCCAGCAGCCTTGGACCCTTTAGCTCTGGGGCCAACGTCCTGACTTTC. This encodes CASSLGPFSSGANVLTF.

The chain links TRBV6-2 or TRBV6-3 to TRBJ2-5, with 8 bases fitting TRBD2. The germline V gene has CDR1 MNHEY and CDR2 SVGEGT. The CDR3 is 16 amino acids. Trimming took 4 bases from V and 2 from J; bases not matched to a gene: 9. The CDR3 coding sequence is TGTGCCAGCAGTTCTCTTCAGCGGGAGCTTCAAGAGACCCAGTACTTC. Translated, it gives CASSSLQRELQETQYF.

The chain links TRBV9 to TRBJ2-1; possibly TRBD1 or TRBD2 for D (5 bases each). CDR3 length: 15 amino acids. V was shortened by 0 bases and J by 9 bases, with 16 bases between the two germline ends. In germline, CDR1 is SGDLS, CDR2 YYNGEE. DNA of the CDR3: TGTGCCAGCAGCGTAGCGCCTCGGGGCCGCGGTGAGCAGTTCTTC. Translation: CASSVAPRGRGEQFF. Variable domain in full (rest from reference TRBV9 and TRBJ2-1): DSGVTQTPKHLITATGQRVTLRCSPRSGDLSVYWYQQSLDQGLQFLIQYYNGEERAKGNILERFSAQQFPDLHSELNLSSLELGDSALYFCASSVAPRGRGEQFFGPGTRLTVL.

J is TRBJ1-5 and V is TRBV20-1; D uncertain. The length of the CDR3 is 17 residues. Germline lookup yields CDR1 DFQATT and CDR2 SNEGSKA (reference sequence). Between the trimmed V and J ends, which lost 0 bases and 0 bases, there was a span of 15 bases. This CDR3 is CSARDLQRGYSNQPQHF. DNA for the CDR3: TGCAGTGCTAGAGATCTTCAGCGCGGGTATAGCAATCAGCCCCAGCATTTT.